What follows are 24 T cell receptor beta chains derived from one specimen sequenced in a study of T cells in Graves' hyperthyroidism and ophthalmopathy. Amplified TCR beta CDR3 regions derived from RNA transcripts. The primer set for the first-round RT-PCR of the TCR CDR3 was HTBI. TCRdb passed the multiplex PCR reads through MiXCR, listing each CDR3 protein once. The table lists approximately 320,000 distinct CDR3 sequences, around 16% of them singletons. Sequenced: blood. These receptors all stem from a young man with Graves' hyperthyroidism.

With regard to this clonotype: A much larger clone lies one base from this, so it may be a read error. V gene TRBV12-3 or TRBV12-4 combines with J gene TRBJ2-3; D call uncertain. Trimming removed 7 bases from V and 3 bases from J, with 8 bases in between. The CDR3 spans 12 residues. This CDR3 reads CASTPKTDTQYF. Here the CDR3 DNA reads TGTGCCAGCACCCCGAAGACAGATACGCAGTATTTT.

This clonotype was seen only a few times. A much larger clone lies a single base off, so this may be a read error. The chain has TRBV11-1 and TRBJ2-1; 10 bases are shared with TRBD2. Per germline, CDR1 SGHAT and CDR2 FQDESV (reference sequence). The CDR3 has 15 residues. J gave up 8 bases and V 1 base, and 5 bases lay outside the gene matches. CDR3 nucleotides: TGTGCCAGCAGCTTAGTGGCTAGCGGGGGTGATGAGCAGTTCTTC. Its translation is CASSLVASGGDEQFF.

The rearrangement links TRBV29-1 to TRBJ2-1, with D perhaps matching TRBD2 (6 bases). CDR3 length: 12 amino acids. Germline CDR1 SQVTM, CDR2 ANQGSEA. V dropped 4 bases and J dropped 5 bases, with 9 bases sitting between them. The DNA of the CDR3 is TGCAGCGTTGGCCTAGCGCACAATGAGCAGTTCTTC. Translating gives CSVGLAHNEQFF.

The rearrangement uses TRBV7-9 and TRBJ2-1; D is possibly TRBD1 (6 bases). V was pared by 5 bases and J by 0 bases, with 14 bases between. The germline gives CDR1 SEHNR, CDR2 FQNEAQ (reference sequence). The CDR3 has 16 amino acids. CDR3 nucleotide sequence: TGTGCCAGCAGCCCTACAGGGATTTTCTCCTACAATGAGCAGTTCTTC. This translates into CASSPTGIFSYNEQFF.

This rearrangement joins TRBV20-1 to TRBJ2-7; TRBD1 matches at 8 bases. Unmatched junction bases numbered 8, after V lost 5 bases and J lost 2 bases. This CDR3 is 14 amino acids long. Germline V gene lookup returns CDR1 DFQATT and CDR2 SNEGSKA (reference sequence). This chain's CDR3 is CSAGKDRATYEQYF. The CDR3 DNA reads as TGCAGTGCTGGGAAGGACAGGGCCACCTACGAGCAGTACTTC.

The V gene is TRBV19, the J gene TRBJ2-3; TRBD2 aligns across 9 bases. Germline V gene sequence: CDR1 LNHDA, CDR2 SQIVND (reference sequence). The CDR3 has 19 residues. V lost 5 bases and J lost 2; bases outside the gene matches: 17. The CDR3 loop is CASSGILGSGRTSTDTQYF. CDR3 sequence (DNA): TGTGCCAGTAGTGGGATCCTCGGGAGCGGGAGGACCTCCACAGATACGCAGTATTTT.

This clonotype was picked up a small number of times. The chain is built from TRBV7-3 and TRBJ2-1, with D maybe TRBD2 (6 bases). Trimming took 6 bases from V and 7 from J, leaving 13 bases between them. This CDR3 region has 13 residues. Germline CDR1 and CDR2: SGHTA and FQGTGA. As DNA, the CDR3 is TGTGCCAGCAGTTCACCGGGAGCTAATGAGCAGTTCTTC. Its translation is CASSSPGANEQFF.

CDR3: CASSIGEYTEAFF. CDR3 DNA sequence: TGTGCCAGTAGTATAGGAGAGTACACTGAAGCTTTCTTT. The chain recombines TRBV19 with TRBJ1-1, with D unclear. The CDR3 loop spans 13 amino acids. Trimming took off 1 base at V and 3 bases at J, with 6 bases between the two ends. CDR1 and CDR2 from the germline V gene are LNHDA and SQIVND (reference sequence).

The chain recombines TRBV27 with TRBJ1-5; tentative D call: TRBD1 (6 bases). CDR1 and CDR2 from the germline V gene are MNHEY and SMNVEV (reference sequence). V shed 6 bases and J shed 5 bases, with 11 bases lying between them. The CDR3 runs to 13 residues. The CDR3 coding sequence is TGTGCCAGCAGCCTGACAGGACATCAGCCCCAGCATTTT. Its translation is CASSLTGHQPQHF.

This clonotype was counted ten times or more. The genes are TRBV28 and TRBJ1-1; D call uncertain. The CDR3 totals 17 residues. Germline-derived CDR1 and CDR2 are MDHEN and SYDVKM. V was cut by 5 bases and J by 2 bases, with 21 bases left in between. The chain's CDR3 is CASSHLSRGSGNTEAFF. The CDR3 DNA follows: TGTGCCAGCAGTCACCTCAGTAGAGGGAGTGGAAACACTGAAGCTTTCTTT.

The chain is built from TRBV5-6 and TRBJ2-3, with 10 bases identical to TRBD2. Germline trimming cut 2 bases from V and 2 bases from J; bases unmatched to any gene: 11. There are 18 residues in the CDR3. Germline assignment: CDR1 SGHDT and CDR2 YYEEEE. The CDR3 DNA reads as TGTGCCAGCAGCTTTCCGCTAACTAGCGGGACCAACACAGATACGCAGTATTTT. Residues: CASSFPLTSGTNTDTQYF.

At least ten counts were recorded for this clonotype. The chain combines TRBV5-1 with TRBJ2-6, with D hard to call. V lost 0 bases and J 0 bases, leaving 7 bases between the germline ends. The CDR3 has 16 residues. The germline V gene has CDR1 SGHRS and CDR2 YFSETQ. Here the CDR3 reads CASSLGAYSGANVLTF. CDR3 in DNA: TGCGCCAGCAGCTTGGGGGCCTACTCTGGGGCCAACGTCCTGACTTTC.

There are many counts of this clonotype. The chain uses TRBV6-1 and TRBJ2-7, with no clear D. CDR1 MNHNS and CDR2 SASEGT come from the germline V gene. CDR3 length: 13 residues. V shed 5 bases and J shed 5 bases, with 13 bases lying between them. CDR3 coding DNA: TGTGCCAGCAGTTATGGTCTTACGAACGAGCAGTACTTC. Its protein is CASSYGLTNEQYF.

This clonotype was picked up many times. The chain couples TRBV12-3 or TRBV12-4 to TRBJ2-7; D may match TRBD1 or TRBD2 (5 bases each). The CDR3 totals 13 residues. V was pared by 6 bases and J by 6 bases, with 15 bases between. CDR3 sequence: CASRGTQRGEQYF. DNA for the CDR3: TGTGCCAGCAGGGGGACCCAACGGGGCGAGCAGTACTTC.

In this sample, this clonotype turned up many times. The genes are TRBV2 and TRBJ2-3; maybe TRBD2 (5 bases). Germline V lookup: CDR1 SNHLY, CDR2 FYNNEI. V was clipped by 9 bases and J by 3 bases, with 10 bases between them. This CDR3 has 12 amino acids. The CDR3 DNA follows: TGTGCCAGTGTTAGGGAGACAGATACGCAGTATTTT. This codes for CASVRETDTQYF.

This clonotype appeared a few times. The chain employs TRBV20-1 and TRBJ1-6; a weak D match, TRBD1 (6 bases). The CDR3 covers 17 residues. Per the germline V gene, CDR1 is DFQATT and CDR2 is SNEGSKA (reference sequence). The V end was cut by 0 bases, the J end by 2 bases, with 14 bases between. The CDR3 DNA sequence: TGCAGTGCTAGAGATTGGGGCACAGGGACCTATAATTCACCCCTCCACTTT. This codes for CSARDWGTGTYNSPLHF.

This clonotype was counted ten times or more. CDR3 loop: CASSFSIYEQYF. CDR3 sequence (DNA): TGTGCCAGCAGTTTTAGTATTTACGAGCAGTACTTC. This chain joins TRBV12-3 or TRBV12-4 and TRBJ2-7, with no clear D. The CDR3 is 12 residues long. V lost 3 bases to trimming and J lost 4 bases, with 7 bases between them.

This clonotype has at least ten counts. This chain uses TRBV20-1 with TRBJ2-1; TRBD1 matches at 9 bases. Germline CDR1 and CDR2: DFQATT and SNEGSKA (reference sequence). Losses at the gene ends were 6 bases for V and 4 bases for J; bases not matched to a gene: 7. The CDR3 has 14 residues. The DNA of the CDR3 is TGCAGTGCAGGCACCGGGACAGGGTACAATGAGCAGTTCTTC. Amino acid sequence: CSAGTGTGYNEQFF.

The sample holds many counts of this clonotype. This rearrangement joins TRBV12-5 to TRBJ1-5; D remains unclear. The CDR3 is 14 amino acids. V lost 4 bases, J lost 0 bases, and 7 bases lay in between. CDR1 and CDR2 (germline): LGHNT, FRNRAP. The CDR3 spells CASGSGYSNQPQHF. Here the CDR3 DNA reads TGTGCTAGTGGTTCGGGATATAGCAATCAGCCCCAGCATTTT.

This clonotype appeared a few times. J is TRBJ1-4 and V is TRBV29-1; possibly TRBD1 for D (6 bases). The CDR3 consists of 16 residues. V was trimmed by 5 bases and J by 3 bases, leaving 19 bases between them. Germline V lookup: CDR1 SQVTM, CDR2 ANQGSEA. The DNA for the CDR3 is TGCAGCGTTTACGCCCGTGACAGGTCCGCTAATGAAAAACTGTTTTTT. As protein: CSVYARDRSANEKLFF.

The chain is built from TRBV29-1 and TRBJ1-1; no reliable D call. This CDR3 contains 14 residues. CDR1 and CDR2 from the germline V gene are SQVTM and ANQGSEA. V was pared by 5 bases and J by 0 bases, with 13 bases between. In DNA, the CDR3 is TGCAGCGTTCGGTTCATAAATTTGAACACTGAAGCTTTCTTT. It yields the protein CSVRFINLNTEAFF. Full variable domain (remainder filled in from reference TRBV29-1 and TRBJ1-1): SAVISQKPSRDICQRGTSLTIQCQVDSQVTMMFWYRQQPGQSLTLIATANQGSEATYESGFVIDKFPISRPNLTFSTLTVSNMSPEDSSIYLCSVRFINLNTEAFFGQGTRLTVV.

This clonotype was counted at least ten times. This chain joins TRBV12-3 or TRBV12-4 and TRBJ2-2; D may be TRBD1 (6 bases). The CDR3 sequence is 15 residues long. The V gene lost 5 bases and the J gene lost 4 bases, with 14 bases spanning the gap. The CDR3 reads CASSPSRGSTGELFF. CDR3 in DNA: TGTGCCAGCAGTCCATCCAGGGGTAGCACCGGGGAGCTGTTTTTT.

This rearrangement joins TRBV9 to TRBJ2-5; 7 bases are shared with TRBD2. The CDR3 runs 15 residues. CDR1 SGDLS and CDR2 YYNGEE come from the germline V gene. The trim removed 0 bases at V and 6 bases at J, leaving 8 bases unmatched. The CDR3: CASSVGAGERKTQYF. The CDR3 coding sequence is TGTGCCAGCAGCGTAGGTGCGGGAGAGAGAAAGACCCAGTACTTC.

This clonotype was seen at least ten times. This sequence joins TRBV11-2 and TRBJ2-7; D perhaps matches TRBD1 (8 bases). Trimming pared 2 bases from V and 4 bases from J, leaving 15 bases between. The CDR3 is 15 residues long. The V gene's germline CDR1 is SGHAT and CDR2 FQNNGV. For the CDR3, the DNA is TGTGCCAGCAGCTTAAGCGGGACAGGTGCTTACGAGCAGTACTTC. Its protein product is CASSLSGTGAYEQYF.